Listed below are T cell receptor beta chains from one sample, sequenced in a study of preoperative IRX-2 immunotherapy in early breast cancer. Repertoires were generated with immunoSEQ multiplex PCR, while TCRdb's copy carries only in-frame clones and drops some. The sample includes around 95,000 clones, more than 80% of them seen just once. Material: tumor tissue, obtained after IRX-2 immunotherapy. Receptors were obtained from a human donor with breast cancer. The CDR3 runs from the conserved cysteine through the conserved F or W. D genes are given only for firm matches. Size tells how often a clone was seen (once, few, many) or the class of an expanded clone, and some rows leave it out.

V: TRBV7-4; J: TRBJ2-1; size: few; D: NA; DNA: TGTGCCAGCAGCTTGGTTGGGAGCTCCTACAATGAGCAGTTCTTC; CDR3: CASSLVGSSYNEQFF
V: TRBV6-8; J: TRBJ2-6; size: few; D: NA; DNA: TGTGCCACTCGACAGAACTCTGGGGCCAACGTCCTGACTTTC; CDR3: CATRQNSGANVLTF
V: TRBV5-1; J: TRBJ2-5; size: once; D: TRBD1; DNA: TGCGCCAGCAGCCGGTACCAGGACAGGAAGGAGACCCAGTACTTC; CDR3: CASSRYQDRKETQYF
V: TRBV5-1; J: TRBJ1-3; size: NA; D: NA; DNA: TGCGCCAGCAGCTACGGAGGTGCCGGAAACACCATATATTTT; CDR3: CASSYGGAGNTIYF
V: TRBV30; J: TRBJ1-1; size: NA; D: NA; DNA: TGTGCCTGGAGTGGGGGTGAAACTGAAGCTTTCTTT; CDR3: CAWSGGETEAFF
V: TRBV10-1; J: TRBJ2-7; size: NA; D: TRBD1; DNA: TGCGCCAGCAGTCAGGGGGCTTCTCTCGAGCAGTACTTC; CDR3: CASSQGASLEQYF
V: TRBV19; J: TRBJ1-2; size: once; D: NA; DNA: TGTGCCAGTAGTATAGTAGGAGGGGACTATGGCTACACCTTC; CDR3: CASSIVGGDYGYTF
V: TRBV11-3; J: TRBJ2-3; size: NA; D: NA; DNA: TGTGCCAGCAACTTGGACAGCCCAATCGATACGCAGTATTTT; CDR3: CASNLDSPIDTQYF
V: TRBV19; J: TRBJ2-1; size: NA; D: TRBD2; DNA: TGTGCCAGTAGTAGGGGGGTTATTTTAGCGGGCTTCTACAATGAGCAGTTCTTC; CDR3: CASSRGVILAGFYNEQFF
V: TRBV19; J: TRBJ1-5; size: NA; D: NA; DNA: TGTGCCAGTAGTATAGGGCCCGGGGGCTGGCAGCCCCAGCATTTT; CDR3: CASSIGPGGWQPQHF
V: TRBV19; J: TRBJ1-5; size: NA; D: NA; DNA: TGTGCCACGGCTCGGGGATCCGGGCCCCAGCATTTT; CDR3: CATARGSGPQHF
V: TRBV19; J: TRBJ2-3; size: NA; D: TRBD2; DNA: TGTGCCAGTAGTGGGCTACTAGCGGGCGCCAAAGATACGCAGTATTTT; CDR3: CASSGLLAGAKDTQYF
V: TRBV6-8; J: TRBJ1-3; size: once; D: NA; DNA: TGTGCCAGCAGTTTACAGTACTCTGGAAATACCATATATTTT; CDR3: CASSLQYSGNTIYF
V: TRBV12-5; J: TRBJ2-1; size: NA; D: NA; DNA: TGTGCTAGTTCTCAGGGTGTGGTAGCCGACAATGAGCAGTTCTTC; CDR3: CASSQGVVADNEQFF
V: TRBV18; J: TRBJ1-2; size: NA; D: NA; DNA: TGTGCCAGCTCACCTCCTACCCCGGGACCCGACTATGGCTACACCTTC; CDR3: CASSPPTPGPDYGYTF
V: TRBV11-3; J: TRBJ2-1; size: few; D: NA; DNA: TGTGCCAGCAAACCTATTTGGCGGGACAATGAGCAGTTCTTC; CDR3: CASKPIWRDNEQFF